Given below is one T cell receptor beta chain in context. The antigen is not known. This sample was taken from a study of T-cell memory formation after mild COVID-19. General study points: Nothing showed for sure that second-wave clones peaking on day 37 were SARS-CoV-2 specific. That cross-reactive memory joined was suggested by some responding clones appearing in pre-infection memory.

Each CDR3 protein gets one entry after TCRdb re-called the 5' RACE reads with MiXCR. The table lists some 290,000 distinct CDR3 sequences, around 15% of them singletons. V was shortened by 3 bases and J by 8 bases, with 10 bases between the two germline ends. The germline V gene encodes CDR1 SQVTM and CDR2 ANQGSEA. This CDR3 region has 12 residues. The chain carries TRBV29-1 and TRBJ2-2; D gene unclear. This clonotype originated in a man aged 18 to 35 who had mild COVID-19 (a few samples of this study predate the infection). Cell type and time point are not known. The material sequenced was PBMCs or a T cell subset sorted from them (not recorded which). CDR3 sequence: CSVEGNSGELFF. CDR3 DNA: TGCAGCGTTGAGGGGAATTCGGGGGAGCTGTTTTTT.